The 22 T cell receptor beta chains listed next were all sequenced from one sample in a study of CD4 T cells in relation to SARS-CoV-2 and coronaviruses listed by TCRdb under 2021. These receptors lack a known antigen. CD4+ T cells from unexposed donors were collected before the COVID-19 pandemic (2011-2018). Following 10 days of culture, the EasySep CD4+ T cell isolation kit was used to isolate CD4+ T cells. Receptor amplification or capture employed the immunoSEQ multiplex PCR assay. TCRdb holds this immuneACCESS table with in-frame rearrangements only. Some clones are missing; in checked studies, unresolved V genes explain under half, and the rest has no known cause. In all, the sample holds 20,000 to 25,000 clones, and around three quarters of those were seen once. The ten largest clones represent around 12% of the sample. The sample consisted of CD4+ T cells from PBMCs, cultured in vitro. The receptors originated from a human donor in good health.

The count of this clone is one. The CDR3 loop is CASSLSGSQETQYF. The CDR3 coding sequence is TGTGCCAGCAGTTTATCCGGGAGCCAAGAGACCCAGTACTTC. This chain connects TRBV28 to TRBJ2-5; D might be TRBD2 (6 bases). This CDR3 is built from 14 residues. V dropped 1 base and J dropped 1 base, with 7 bases sitting between them. The germline V gene has CDR1 MDHEN and CDR2 SYDVKM.

This clone was observed once. V and J are TRBV5-1 and TRBJ2-7, with unresolved D. V was shortened by 7 bases and J by 3 bases, with 14 bases between the two germline ends. Germline V gene sequence: CDR1 SGHRS, CDR2 YFSETQ. The CDR3 covers 13 residues. The CDR3 spells CASGYKEDYEQYF. As DNA, the CDR3 is TGCGCCAGCGGATACAAAGAGGACTACGAGCAGTACTTC.

This clone turned up a few times. The rearrangement links TRBV20-1 to TRBJ2-1; unclear D gene. Germline V gene lookup returns CDR1 DFQATT and CDR2 SNEGSKA (reference sequence). V was trimmed by 6 bases and J by 6 bases, leaving 9 bases between them. This CDR3 is built from 11 residues. CDR3 sequence reads: CSATPGNEQFF. The CDR3, as DNA: TGCAGTGCCACCCCGGGCAATGAGCAGTTCTTC.

V gene TRBV18 combines with J gene TRBJ2-7; possibly TRBD2 for D (6 bases). This CDR3 comprises 14 residues. Germline V gene lookup returns CDR1 KGHSH and CDR2 LQKENI. V dropped 8 bases and J dropped 3 bases, with 17 bases sitting between them. The CDR3 reads CASTREAGLYEQYF. The DNA of the CDR3 is TGTGCCAGCACGCGGGAAGCGGGCCTCTACGAGCAGTACTTC.

This clone is large. J is TRBJ2-7 and V is TRBV6-6; D perhaps matches TRBD2 (5 bases). The CDR3 is made up of 16 amino acids. From germline, CDR1 is MNHNY and CDR2 SVGAGI (reference sequence). V was shortened by 2 bases and J by 0 bases, with 14 bases between the two germline ends. The CDR3: CASSYEGQVLSYEQYF. CDR3 bases: TGTGCCAGCAGTTACGAGGGCCAGGTCCTCTCCTACGAGCAGTACTTC.

The CDR3 region is CASNFGVGELFF. In DNA, the CDR3 is TGTGCCAGTAACTTCGGGGTGGGGGAGCTGTTTTTT. The chain joins TRBV19 to TRBJ2-2; TRBD2 is a possible D gene (5 bases). V dropped 7 bases and J dropped 8 bases, with 11 bases sitting between them. CDR1 and CDR2 (germline): LNHDA, SQIVND (reference sequence). The length of the CDR3 is 12 residues.

The CDR3 spells CASSTSGTGGYEQYF. CDR3 sequence (DNA): TGTGCCAGTAGTACCTCCGGGACAGGGGGCTACGAGCAGTACTTC. The J gene is TRBJ2-7, the V gene TRBV19, with 11 bases aligning to TRBD1. The CDR3 loop spans 15 amino acids. With V trimmed by 4 bases and J by 3 bases, 5 bases remained unmatched. The germline V gene has CDR1 LNHDA and CDR2 SQIVND (reference sequence).

The rearrangement links TRBV7-3 to TRBJ2-3; D is perhaps TRBD1 (5 bases). This CDR3 is 14 amino acids long. Trimming took 4 bases from V and 4 from J, leaving 12 bases between them. CDR1 is SGHTA, CDR2 FQGTGA, per germline. CDR3 amino acids: CASSSSPGPDTQYF. For the CDR3, the DNA is TGTGCCAGCAGCTCATCCCCAGGGCCAGATACGCAGTATTTT.

This chain uses TRBV27 with TRBJ1-4, with 9 bases lining up with TRBD1. The trim removed 4 bases at V and 0 bases at J, leaving 0 bases unmatched. This CDR3 comprises 15 residues. Germline V gives CDR1 MNHEY, CDR2 SMNVEV (reference sequence). The CDR3 here is CASSWTGATNEKLFF. The DNA for the CDR3 is TGTGCCAGCAGTTGGACAGGGGCAACTAATGAAAAACTGTTTTTT.

This clone is judged large (0.1 to 1%). This rearrangement joins TRBV7-3 to TRBJ2-1; 9 bases are a match to TRBD2. Germline V lookup: CDR1 SGHTA, CDR2 FQGTGA. Trimming removed 6 bases from V and 12 bases from J; junction bases left unmatched: 15. The CDR3 consists of 15 residues. DNA of the CDR3: TGTGCCAGCAGTTATACCGGGACTAGCCCCGGTGGGCAGTTCTTC. It specifies CASSYTGTSPGGQFF.

The J gene is TRBJ2-7, the V gene TRBV4-2; 10 bases are shared with TRBD2. V lost 1 base, J lost 6 bases, and 3 bases stayed unmatched. Germline V lookup: CDR1 LGHNA, CDR2 YNFKEQ. This CDR3 has 14 residues. The CDR3 region is CASSQATSGLEQYF. In DNA form, the CDR3 reads TGTGCCAGCAGCCAAGCGACTAGCGGGCTCGAGCAGTACTTC.

The chain recombines TRBV9 with TRBJ1-3; 12 bases map to TRBD1. This CDR3 comprises 17 residues. The V gene's germline CDR1 is SGDLS and CDR2 YYNGEE. V dropped 4 bases and J dropped 5; count of bases not matched to a gene: 10. DNA for the CDR3: TGTGCCAGCAGCTCGAGCACCGGGACAGGGGGCAGAAACACCATATATTTT. Translation: CASSSSTGTGGRNTIYF.

The chain recombines TRBV9 with TRBJ1-1, with D unclear. This CDR3 is built from 14 residues. Germline V CDR1 and CDR2: SGDLS, YYNGEE. The ends were cut back, 1 base at V and 1 base at J, with 8 bases in the middle. The CDR3 sequence is CASSVLESNTEAFF. CDR3 coding DNA: TGTGCCAGCAGCGTACTAGAATCGAACACTGAAGCTTTCTTT.

This chain uses TRBV18 with TRBJ2-7, with 7 bases aligning to TRBD1. This CDR3 has 14 amino acids. The germline CDR1 and CDR2 sequences are KGHSH and LQKENI. V lost 6 bases to trimming and J lost 1 base; unmatched junction nucleotides: 6. CDR3 nucleotide sequence: TGTGCCAGCTCGCAATCGGGACAGTCCTACGAGCAGTACTTC. Translation: CASSQSGQSYEQYF.

For this clone: A read error may account for a junction end that differs from germline. The chain joins TRBV12-3 or TRBV12-4 to TRBJ1-5, with 7 positions matching TRBD1. This CDR3 spans 11 amino acids. The CDR3 nucleotides are TGTGCCAGCAGTTTATGGGGACAGACCCACTTT. This gives the protein CASSLWGQTHF.

The rearrangement uses TRBV9 and TRBJ2-1; no firm D call. With 0 bases removed from V and 8 bases from J, the gap between germline ends came to 15 bases. The V gene's germline CDR1 is SGDLS and CDR2 YYNGEE. CDR3 length: 15 residues. The CDR3 protein is CASSVGLAHLDEQFF. The CDR3 DNA follows: TGTGCCAGCAGCGTAGGATTGGCCCATTTAGATGAGCAGTTCTTC.

This clone was counted a few times. This chain uses TRBV7-9 with TRBJ1-1; D not resolved. This CDR3 is built from 13 residues. The germline V gene encodes CDR1 SEHNR and CDR2 FQNEAQ (reference sequence). V was trimmed by 4 bases and J by 3 bases, leaving 9 bases between them. CDR3: CASSYAWDTEAFF. Written as DNA, the CDR3 is TGTGCCAGCAGCTATGCGTGGGACACTGAAGCTTTCTTT.

The J gene is TRBJ1-5, the V gene TRBV5-1; a weak D match, TRBD1 (5 bases). This CDR3 comprises 15 residues. Germline V gene sequence: CDR1 SGHRS, CDR2 YFSETQ. Trimming cost V 4 bases and J 1 base, with 12 bases left between them. The CDR3 spells CASSPGGMSNQPQHF. In DNA form, the CDR3 reads TGCGCCAGCAGCCCCGGGGGGATGAGCAATCAGCCCCAGCATTTT.

V is TRBV2 and J is TRBJ1-6, with 7 bases lining up with TRBD1. The J segment lost 2 bases and the V segment lost 8 bases, leaving 6 bases of the junction unmatched. The CDR3 loop spans 15 amino acids. Germline CDR1 reads SNHLY; CDR2 reads FYNNEI. In DNA, the CDR3 is TGTGCCAGCCAGGGGGAGATTGCCTATAATTCACCCCTCCACTTT. This translates into CASQGEIAYNSPLHF. Looking up the rest from reference TRBV2 and TRBJ1-6 gives the full variable domain: EPEVTQTPSHQVTQMGQEVILRCVPISNHLYFYWYRQILGQKVEFLVSFYNNEISEKSEIFDDQFSVERPDGSNFTLKIRSTKLEDSAMYFCASQGEIAYNSPLHFGNGTRLTVT.

This clone was observed a few times. This rearrangement joins TRBV2 to TRBJ2-7, with 9 bases identical to TRBD1. The J segment lost 6 bases and the V segment lost 7 bases, leaving 10 bases of the junction unmatched. The V gene's germline CDR1 is SNHLY and CDR2 FYNNEI. This CDR3 contains 14 residues. The CDR3 sequence is CASIAGTGFGEQYF. DNA of the CDR3: TGTGCCAGCATTGCCGGGACAGGGTTTGGCGAGCAGTACTTC.

The chain combines TRBV11-2 with TRBJ1-1; unclear D gene. Germline loops: CDR1 SGHAT, CDR2 FQNNGV. V shed 4 bases and J shed 6 bases, with 9 bases lying between them. CDR3 size: 12 residues. As DNA, the CDR3 is TGTGCCAGCAGCTCAGACACCCCTGAAGCTTTCTTT. This codes for CASSSDTPEAFF. Combining the CDR3 with reference TRBV11-2 and TRBJ1-1 gives the whole variable domain EAGVAQSPRYKIIEKRQSVAFWCNPISGHATLYWYQQILGQGPKLLIQFQNNGVVDDSQLPKDRFSAERLKGVDSTLKIQPAKLEDSAVYLCASSSDTPEAFFGQGTRLTVV.

This chain connects TRBV13 to TRBJ2-5; TRBD2 matches at 10 bases. The V segment lost 4 bases and the J segment 5 bases; nucleotides outside the gene matches: 1. The CDR3 runs to 13 residues. CDR1 is PRHDT and CDR2 is FYEKMQ in the germline V gene (reference sequence). For the CDR3, the DNA is TGTGCCAGCAGCTCGGGACTAGCGGAGACCCAGTACTTC. Translated: CASSSGLAETQYF.